These 7 T cell receptor beta chains originate from one sample sequenced in a study of blood T cell repertoires in COVID-19 (dated by TCRdb to 2019 to 2021). To prepare the library, the immunoSEQ multiplex PCR assay was applied. The immuneACCESS repertoire file appears here via TCRdb, limited to in-frame rearrangements. These files lack a portion of the clones; in checked studies, under half of the deficit traces to unresolved V genes, and the cause of the others is not known. The sample includes some 120,000 clones, with about four fifths observed a single time. Jointly, the top ten make up about 10% of the sample. Source material: peripheral blood. These receptors came from a man aged 55 to 70 with acute or convalescent COVID-19.

The rearrangement links TRBV28 to TRBJ2-5; a possible D gene is TRBD2 (6 bases). The CDR3 is 16 residues long. Per germline, CDR1 MDHEN and CDR2 SYDVKM. Trimming stripped 3 bases from V and 5 bases from J, with 19 bases between. CDR3 protein: CASSLMGTGVRETQYF. As DNA, the CDR3 is TGTGCCAGCAGTTTGATGGGGACGGGGGTTCGGGAGACCCAGTACTTC.

The chain uses TRBV5-4 and TRBJ2-1; the D is unclear. From germline, CDR1 is SGHNT and CDR2 YYREEE (reference sequence). Trimming took off 0 bases at V and 8 bases at J, with 9 bases between the two ends. CDR3 size: 13 residues. The CDR3: CASSLAGRDEQFF. DNA for the CDR3: TGTGCCAGCAGCTTGGCAGGCCGTGATGAGCAGTTCTTC.

J is TRBJ2-2 and V is TRBV12-5; no clear D. The CDR3 runs 14 residues. The V gene lost 3 bases and the J gene lost 3 bases, with 8 bases spanning the gap. Per germline, CDR1 LGHNT and CDR2 FRNRAP. As DNA, the CDR3 is TGTGCTAGTGGTTTTTTTAGAGACACCGGGGAGCTGTTTTTT. Residues: CASGFFRDTGELFF.

This clone was recorded only once. The chain combines TRBV5-1 with TRBJ2-3, with D possibly TRBD1 on 5 matching bases. Germline CDR1 SGHRS, CDR2 YFSETQ. Deletions cut 0 bases from V and 0 bases from J, with 11 bases between. The CDR3 contains 16 residues. The CDR3 DNA is TGCGCCAGCAGCTTGGGGGGCGACTGGAGCACAGATACGCAGTATTTT. Its translation is CASSLGGDWSTDTQYF.

This clone was seen just once. CDR3 loop: CASSFGGSDREKLFF. Written as DNA, the CDR3 is TGTGCCAGCAGTTTCGGAGGGTCTGATAGGGAAAAACTGTTTTTT. V is TRBV28 and J is TRBJ1-4; D unclear. This CDR3 is 15 amino acids long. The V end was cut by 3 bases, the J end by 8 bases, with 16 bases between. Per germline, CDR1 MDHEN and CDR2 SYDVKM.

The chain couples TRBV15 to TRBJ2-7; 9 bases agree with TRBD2. V trimming: 0 bases; J trimming: 7 bases; junction bases outside the gene matches: 4. Germline V gene lookup returns CDR1 LNHNV and CDR2 YYDKDF (reference sequence). The CDR3 is 14 residues long. DNA of the CDR3: TGTGCCACCAGCAGAGAGGGACTAGCTCGGGAGCAGTACTTC. Translating it yields CATSREGLAREQYF.

The chain links TRBV19 to TRBJ1-2, with 7 bases matching TRBD1. CDR1 and CDR2 (germline): LNHDA, SQIVND (reference sequence). The CDR3 extends over 13 amino acids. V lost 3 bases and J lost 3; bases outside the gene matches: 1. DNA for the CDR3: TGTGCCAGTAGTATCGGGACAGACTATGGCTACACCTTC. Amino acid sequence: CASSIGTDYGYTF.